This T cell receptor (beta chain) was identified in a study of T cells after posttransplantation cyclophosphamide. The CDR3 is made up of 15 amino acids. V shed 3 bases, J shed 6 bases, and the junction held 7 bases outside the gene matches. From germline, CDR1 is LGHNA and CDR2 YSLEER. Treatment was busulfan-fludarabine conditioning, a marrow graft, and cyclophosphamide on days +3 and +4. With regard to this clone: Antigen unknown.

Overall study results and limits: Recipient CMV seropositivity and CMV reactivation strongly tracked TRB clonality.

The method was immunoSEQ multiplex PCR; TCRdb's version includes in-frame clones alone and lacks a portion of them. The table lists several thousand clones, around 67% of them singletons. The chain is built from TRBV4-3 and TRBJ2-1; TRBD2 aligns across 8 bases. This clonotype originated in a young adult male patient who received an allogeneic stem cell transplant from a related donor, was CMV-positive, and had acute GVHD only. Some T cells may be transferred from the graft donor. This specimen was PBMCs, taken almost 1,500 days after allogeneic stem cell transplant with posttransplant cyclophosphamide. Here the CDR3 reads CASSHLLAASNEQFF. The CDR3 nucleotides are TGCGCCAGCAGCCACCTACTAGCGGCCTCCAATGAGCAGTTCTTC.